The 3 T cell receptor beta chains in this list originate from one sample, sequenced in a study of blood T cells in healthy people across ages. Then a second PCR, running roughly 7 to 12 cycles, was carried out with a sample-barcoded 5' primer and a J-beta primer mix. MiXCR, applied by TCRdb to the 5' RACE reads, yields one record per CDR3 protein. In the table there are fewer than 2,000,000 distinct CDR3 sequences, about 39% of which are singletons. The sample consisted of blood. The source of these receptors is a human donor in good health.

The rearrangement joins TRBV6-2 or TRBV6-3 to TRBJ2-1; D tentatively fits TRBD1 or TRBD2 (5 bases each). The DNA matches TRBJ2-7 better at its end, which makes the J call doubtful. This CDR3 has 15 amino acids. Germline V gene data show CDR1 as MNHEY and CDR2 as SVGEGT. The CDR3 nucleotides read TGTGCCAGCACCGCCAACAGGATTTCAGGGAGTGGGCAGTACTTC. This codes for CASTANRISGSGQYF.

This clonotype was seen only a few times. The rearrangement links TRBV4-3 to TRBJ2-1, with D unresolved. The CDR3 runs to 17 residues. V was shortened by 0 bases and J by 0 bases, with 12 bases between the two germline ends. Germline V gene lookup returns CDR1 LGHNA and CDR2 YSLEER. Here the CDR3 DNA reads TGCGCCAGCAGCCAAGAATGGTACGGGCCCTCCTACAATGAGCAGTTCTTC. Amino acids: CASSQEWYGPSYNEQFF.

A few counts support this clonotype. The rearrangement joins TRBV4-2 to TRBJ2-1; 10 positions agree with TRBD2. CDR1 is LGHNA and CDR2 is YNFKEQ in the germline V gene. The V gene end was trimmed by 4 bases and the J gene end by 5 bases; junction bases not matched to a gene: 11. This CDR3 has 17 residues. The CDR3 is CASSPTPLAGINNEQFF. The DNA of the CDR3 is TGTGCCAGCAGCCCCACCCCACTAGCGGGGATAAACAATGAGCAGTTCTTC.